The present TCR beta chain was sequenced within a study of cytomegalovirus exposure and HLA in healthy donors. Study findings and constraints: Despite most TCR sequences being rare, some public TCRs occurred in many donors. In a later analysis, V- and J-gene trimming of beta chains associated with a DCLRE1C missense variant, replicated independently.

60 Vbeta and 13 Jbeta primers were used in PCR. This table comes from immunoSEQ multiplex PCR, and its TCRdb copy is limited to in-frame clones, with some not included. The repertoire holds tens of thousands of clones, with just over 75% as singletons. V was pared by 4 bases and J by 9 bases, with 13 bases between. Germline-derived CDR1 and CDR2 are MNHNY and SVGAGI (reference sequence). CDR3 size: 13 residues. In the case of this clone: Its antigen is still unknown.

This TCR was recovered from a man aged 45-60 years in good health and CMV-seropositive. The chain recombines TRBV6-6 with TRBJ2-1; no firm D call. Material: PBMCs. Here the CDR3 DNA reads TGTGCCAGCAGTTCCGGTAGCCTGCTTGAGCAGTTCTTC. It translates to CASSSGSLLEQFF.